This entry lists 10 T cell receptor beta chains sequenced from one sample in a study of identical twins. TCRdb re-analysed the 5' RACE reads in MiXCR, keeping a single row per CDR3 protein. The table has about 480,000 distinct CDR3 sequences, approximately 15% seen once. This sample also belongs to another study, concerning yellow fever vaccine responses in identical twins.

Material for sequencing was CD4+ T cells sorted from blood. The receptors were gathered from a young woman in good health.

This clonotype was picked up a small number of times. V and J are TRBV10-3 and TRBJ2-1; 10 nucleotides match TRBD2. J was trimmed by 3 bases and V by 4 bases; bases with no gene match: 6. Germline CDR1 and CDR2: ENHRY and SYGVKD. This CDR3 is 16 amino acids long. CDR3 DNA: TGTGCCATCAGTGGTAGCGGGGGGCGGGACTACAATGAGCAGTTCTTC. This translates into CAISGSGGRDYNEQFF.

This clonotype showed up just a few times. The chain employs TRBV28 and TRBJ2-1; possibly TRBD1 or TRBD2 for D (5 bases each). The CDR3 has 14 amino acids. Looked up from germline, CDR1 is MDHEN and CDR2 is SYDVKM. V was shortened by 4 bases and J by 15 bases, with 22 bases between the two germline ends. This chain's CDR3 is CASSSLGTSGRWFF. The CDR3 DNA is TGTGCCAGCAGTTCACTCGGGACCTCTGGGCGTTGGTTCTTC.

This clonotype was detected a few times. CDR3 nucleotides: TGTGCCAGCAGTGAACTAGCCGGGTGGGAGACCCAGTACTTC. This encodes CASSELAGWETQYF. The V call is TRBV6-1, the J call TRBJ2-5, with D maybe TRBD2 (5 bases). Germline loops: CDR1 MNHNS, CDR2 SASEGT. V lost 2 bases and J 5 bases, leaving 12 bases between the germline ends. This CDR3 is built from 14 residues.

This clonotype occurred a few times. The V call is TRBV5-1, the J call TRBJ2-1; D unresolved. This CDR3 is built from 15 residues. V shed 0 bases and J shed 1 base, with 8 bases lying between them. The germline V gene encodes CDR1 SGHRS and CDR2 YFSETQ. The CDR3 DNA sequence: TGCGCCAGCAGCTTGGACCCCCTATCCTACAATGAGCAGTTCTTC. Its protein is CASSLDPLSYNEQFF.

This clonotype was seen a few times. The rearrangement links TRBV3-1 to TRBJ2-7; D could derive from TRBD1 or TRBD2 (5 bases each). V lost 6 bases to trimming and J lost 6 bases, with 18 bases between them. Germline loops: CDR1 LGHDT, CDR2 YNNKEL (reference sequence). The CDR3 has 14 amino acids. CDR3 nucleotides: TGTGCCAGCAGAACCACACTGTCGGGGCCCGAGCAGTACTTC. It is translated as CASRTTLSGPEQYF.

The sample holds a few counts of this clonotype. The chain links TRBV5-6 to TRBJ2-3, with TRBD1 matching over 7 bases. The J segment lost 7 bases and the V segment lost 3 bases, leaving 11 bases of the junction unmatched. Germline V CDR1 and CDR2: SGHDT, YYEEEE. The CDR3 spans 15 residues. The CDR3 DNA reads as TGTGCCAGCAGCTACGTAGTACAGGGGACAAATACGCAGTATTTT. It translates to CASSYVVQGTNTQYF.

CDR3 DNA sequence: TGTGCCAGCAGCCAAGCCGGACTAGCGGGCGCAGAGACCCAGTACTTC. This encodes CASSQAGLAGAETQYF. V gene TRBV14 combines with J gene TRBJ2-5, with TRBD2 identical over 11 bases. Looked up from germline, CDR1 is SGHDN and CDR2 is FVKESK. The V segment lost 1 base and the J segment 4 bases; nucleotides outside the gene matches: 5. The CDR3 covers 16 residues.

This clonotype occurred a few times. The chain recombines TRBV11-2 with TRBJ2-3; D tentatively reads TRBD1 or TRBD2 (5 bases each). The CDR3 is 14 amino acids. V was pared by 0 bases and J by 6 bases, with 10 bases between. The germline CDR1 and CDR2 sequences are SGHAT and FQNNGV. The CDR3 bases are TGTGCCAGCAGCTTAGATCGGGGCTTTGATACGCAGTATTTT. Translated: CASSLDRGFDTQYF.

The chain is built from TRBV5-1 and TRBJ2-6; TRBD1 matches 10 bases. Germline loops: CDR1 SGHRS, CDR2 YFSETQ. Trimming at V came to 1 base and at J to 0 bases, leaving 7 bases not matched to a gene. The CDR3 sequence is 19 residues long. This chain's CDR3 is CASSLWGDRGRSGANVLTF. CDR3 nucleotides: TGCGCCAGCAGCTTGTGGGGGGACAGGGGTCGCTCTGGGGCCAACGTCCTGACTTTC.

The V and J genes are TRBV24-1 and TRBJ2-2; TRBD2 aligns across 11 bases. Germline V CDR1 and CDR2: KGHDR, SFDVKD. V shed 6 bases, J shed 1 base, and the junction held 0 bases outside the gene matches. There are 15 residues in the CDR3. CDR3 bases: TGTGCCACCAGTACTAGCGGGAGGAACACCGGGGAGCTGTTTTTT. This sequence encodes CATSTSGRNTGELFF.